The 30 T cell receptor beta chains below were found in one sample sequenced in a study of glioma-infiltrating T cells. Amplification of TCR alpha and beta CDR3 regions from RNA used iRepertoire nested multiplex PCR. TCRdb ran MiXCR on the multiplex PCR reads and lists one entry per CDR3 protein. The sample comprises about 130,000 distinct CDR3 sequences, roughly 25% of which are singletons, and approximately 14% rests with the top ten. Sequencing input: glioma tissue, nonneoplastic brain tissue, or PBMCs (not recorded which). The receptors shown here come from a human donor with low-grade glioma or glioblastoma, undergoing nonglioma brain surgery, or in good health (not recorded which).

This clonotype appeared many times. The chain links TRBV6-1 to TRBJ2-1; 9 bases map to TRBD2. This CDR3 comprises 16 residues. Per germline, CDR1 MNHNS and CDR2 SASEGT. Trimming took 6 bases from V and 8 from J; bases not matched to a gene: 14. In nucleotides, the CDR3 is TGTGCCAGCAGGCCTTCGGCGGGAGGGGCCAGAGATGAGCAGTTCTTC. This translates into CASRPSAGGARDEQFF.

The sample holds a few counts of this clonotype. V usage is TRBV4-1 and J usage is TRBJ1-2, with D hard to call. Germline V gene lookup returns CDR1 MGHRA and CDR2 YSYEKL. The CDR3 runs to 15 residues. With 2 bases removed from V and 5 bases from J, the gap between germline ends came to 15 bases. The CDR3: CASSQRDGPSYGYTF. CDR3 nucleotide sequence: TGCGCCAGCAGCCAACGGGATGGGCCGTCGTATGGCTACACCTTC.

This clonotype was observed a few times. The CDR3 spells CAMTNSWGISGNTIYF. The CDR3 nucleotides are TGTGCCATGACCAATTCCTGGGGTATCTCTGGAAACACCATATATTTT. V is TRBV10-3 and J is TRBJ1-3; D gene ambiguous. The germline gives CDR1 ENHRY, CDR2 SYGVKD. The CDR3 runs 16 residues. V was clipped by 9 bases and J by 0 bases, with 18 bases between them.

This clonotype has only a few counts. One base away lies a much larger clone, so this may be a sequencing read error. The CDR3 ends on some other residue instead of the conserved phenylalanine or tryptophan, so this is likely a read error. The chain couples TRBV7-9 to TRBJ2-3, with 7 bases fitting TRBD2. The CDR3 has 16 amino acids. Germline loops: CDR1 SEHNR, CDR2 FQNEAQ (reference sequence). Trimming took 1 base from V and 2 from J; bases not matched to a gene: 6. CDR3 nucleotides: TGTGCCAGCAGCTTAGACCCCGCGGGAGTCACAGATACGCAGTATTCT. This translates into CASSLDPAGVTDTQYS.

This clonotype was picked up a small number of times. The chain is built from TRBV10-3 and TRBJ1-1, with no clear D. Per the germline V gene, CDR1 is ENHRY and CDR2 is SYGVKD. This CDR3 has 13 amino acids. Trimming pared 9 bases from V and 1 base from J, leaving 12 bases between. In nucleotides, the CDR3 is TGTGCCATAAGCCAACAGAAGAACACTGAAGCTTTCTTT. Translating gives CAISQQKNTEAFF.

This clonotype has at least ten counts. V gene TRBV5-1 combines with J gene TRBJ2-1; 9 bases are shared with TRBD1. The J segment lost 8 bases and the V segment lost 0 bases, leaving 3 bases of the junction unmatched. The CDR3 is 14 residues long. CDR1 SGHRS and CDR2 YFSETQ come from the germline V gene. The CDR3: CASSLVDRGDEQFF. CDR3 in DNA: TGCGCCAGCAGCTTGGTTGACAGGGGGGATGAGCAGTTCTTC.

In DNA form, the CDR3 reads TGTGCCAGCAGCCAAGTTAGCGGGACAGGGGTGGATACGCAGTATTTT. Translation: CASSQVSGTGVDTQYF. The chain has TRBV3-1 and TRBJ2-3, with TRBD1 matching 10 bases. Germline CDR1 reads LGHDT; CDR2 reads YNNKEL (reference sequence). J lost 6 bases, V lost 1 base, and 7 bases had no gene match. The CDR3 contains 16 residues.

This clonotype was picked up many times. This chain links TRBV2 with TRBJ2-1; tentatively, D is TRBD2 (6 bases). The V end was cut by 7 bases, the J end by 8 bases, with 15 bases between. The germline V gene has CDR1 SNHLY and CDR2 FYNNEI. The CDR3 is 13 amino acids. The CDR3 spells CASIIAAGDEQFF. Here the CDR3 DNA reads TGTGCCAGCATTATAGCGGCTGGGGATGAGCAGTTCTTC.

This clonotype was observed at least ten times. The genes are TRBV28 and TRBJ1-2; D uncertain. Germline loops: CDR1 MDHEN, CDR2 SYDVKM. The CDR3 sequence is 11 residues long. Trimming left V 3 bases short and J 3 bases short, with 2 bases between. The CDR3 DNA reads TGTGCCAGCAGTTTTCACTATGGCTACACCTTC. The encoded protein is CASSFHYGYTF.

Many counts were recorded for this clonotype. V gene TRBV12-5 combines with J gene TRBJ1-5; 10 nucleotides line up with TRBD1. The CDR3 runs 14 residues. V trimming: 7 bases; J trimming: 5 bases; junction bases outside the gene matches: 5. Germline V gene sequence: CDR1 LGHNT, CDR2 FRNRAP. CDR3 coding DNA: TGTGCTAGTGCCCCCGGGACAGGGGATCAGCCCCAGCATTTT. Its translation is CASAPGTGDQPQHF.

This clonotype was counted between two and nine times. CDR3 loop: CARQLAVSYNEQFF. The CDR3 bases are TGTGCCCGACAACTAGCGGTTTCCTACAATGAGCAGTTCTTC. The chain carries TRBV30 and TRBJ2-1; 8 nucleotides line up with TRBD2. Germline CDR1 GTSNPN, CDR2 SVGIG (reference sequence). The CDR3 extends over 14 amino acids. J lost 1 base, V lost 8 bases, and 7 bases had no gene match.

This clonotype was seen ten or more times. The chain links TRBV4-3 to TRBJ2-1; 9 bases agree with TRBD2. This CDR3 is built from 16 residues. Germline values: CDR1 LGHNA, CDR2 YSLEER. J was trimmed by 2 bases and V by 0 bases; bases with no gene match: 2. The CDR3 protein is CASSQDAGGPYNEQFF. The CDR3 region has the DNA TGCGCCAGCAGCCAAGACGCGGGAGGGCCCTACAATGAGCAGTTCTTC.

There are many counts of this clonotype. This rearrangement joins TRBV5-1 to TRBJ2-7; weak D call: TRBD1 (5 bases). V lost 4 bases to trimming and J lost 0 bases, with 8 bases between them. The germline CDR1 and CDR2 sequences are SGHRS and YFSETQ. The CDR3 sequence is 13 residues long. The CDR3 nucleotides read TGCGCCAGCAGCATGACAGACTCCTACGAGCAGTACTTC. Protein sequence: CASSMTDSYEQYF.

In this sample, this clonotype turned up many times. The chain joins TRBV20-1 to TRBJ1-5; 8 nucleotides match TRBD1. V gave up 4 bases and J gave up 6 bases; unmatched junction bases: 5. The CDR3 is made up of 13 amino acids. Germline V CDR1 and CDR2: DFQATT, SNEGSKA (reference sequence). The CDR3 loop reads CSAIGQGGQPQHF. For the CDR3, the DNA is TGCAGTGCTATAGGACAGGGAGGTCAGCCCCAGCATTTT.

Remarks on this clonotype: With a much larger clone just one base away, this may be a read error. CDR3 coding DNA: TGTGCCAGCGGCCAATCTGCCGTAAACACTGAAGCTTTCTTT. This codes for CASGQSAVNTEAFF. This chain uses TRBV16 with TRBJ1-1, with D hard to call. The CDR3 consists of 14 residues. Germline lookup yields CDR1 KGHSY and CDR2 FQNENV.

This clonotype was picked up many times. The V call is TRBV6-1, the J call TRBJ2-7, with D possibly TRBD1 on 6 matching bases. CDR1 and CDR2 from the germline V gene are MNHNS and SASEGT. The CDR3 has 13 amino acids. Deletions cut 6 bases from V and 1 base from J, with 10 bases between. DNA of the CDR3: TGTGCCAGCAGGGACGGACAGTCCTACGAGCAGTACTTC. This encodes CASRDGQSYEQYF.

The chain uses TRBV13 and TRBJ1-2, with 8 nucleotides matching TRBD1. CDR3 size: 16 residues. The V gene's germline CDR1 is PRHDT and CDR2 FYEKMQ (reference sequence). Germline trimming cut 5 bases from V and 8 bases from J; bases unmatched to any gene: 16. The CDR3 sequence is CASSLRGSGGGEGYTF. The CDR3 region has the DNA TGTGCCAGCAGCCTGCGAGGGTCAGGGGGCGGTGAGGGCTACACCTTC. Combining the CDR3 with reference TRBV13 and TRBJ1-2 gives the whole variable domain AAGVIQSPRHLIKEKRETATLKCYPIPRHDTVYWYQQGPGQDPQFLISFYEKMQSDKGSIPDRFSAQQFSDYHSELNMSSLELGDSALYFCASSLRGSGGGEGYTFGSGTRLTVV.

The chain recombines TRBV28 with TRBJ1-2; no clear D. This CDR3 contains 10 residues. V was shortened by 6 bases and J by 12 bases, with 11 bases between the two germline ends. Germline V CDR1 and CDR2: MDHEN, SYDVKM. The CDR3 loop is CASRQGGHTF. In nucleotides, the CDR3 is TGTGCCAGCAGACAAGGAGGCCACACCTTC.

This clonotype was seen at least ten times. The chain has TRBV20-1 and TRBJ2-3; possibly TRBD2 for D (6 bases). Germline V gene data show CDR1 as DFQATT and CDR2 as SNEGSKA (reference sequence). This CDR3 is built from 13 residues. The V and J ends lost 4 bases and 5 bases respectively, with 13 bases between them. As DNA, the CDR3 is TGCAGTGCTATTTGGAGGGGTAGAGATACGCAGTATTTT. This encodes CSAIWRGRDTQYF.

The sample holds one count of this clonotype. One end of the junction varies from germline; a read error may be responsible. This rearrangement joins TRBV12-5 to TRBJ1-4; maybe TRBD1 (5 bases). CDR3 length equals 16 residues. Germline V gene data show CDR1 as LGHNT and CDR2 as FRNRAP. The CDR3 protein is CASGRKGEATNEELFF. The CDR3 DNA is TGTGCTAGTGGCCGGAAAGGGGAAGCAACTAATGAAGAACTGTTTTTT.

A remark on this clonotype: Sequence at one end of the junction differs from germline and may be a read error. The chain employs TRBV4-3 and TRBJ2-7, with 10 bases aligning to TRBD1. CDR1 is LGHNA and CDR2 is YSLEER in the germline V gene. The CDR3 covers 17 residues. CDR3 nucleotide sequence: TGCGCCGGCAGCCCCCAGTGGGGGACAGGGGTTTCCTACGAGCAGTACTTC. It translates to CAGSPQWGTGVSYEQYF.

This clonotype was seen repeatedly, ten times or more. This chain links TRBV4-2 with TRBJ2-7; D unresolved. V was shortened by 0 bases and J by 6 bases, with 24 bases between the two germline ends. The germline CDR1 and CDR2 sequences are LGHNA and YNFKEQ. The CDR3 totals 18 residues. The chain's CDR3 is CASSQDPWFDEKNREQYF. The CDR3 DNA reads TGTGCCAGCAGCCAAGACCCCTGGTTTGACGAGAAGAACCGCGAGCAGTACTTC.

On this clonotype itself: A read error may be the cause here, since a much bigger clone is one base away. The chain couples TRBV19 to TRBJ2-1, with 16 bases fitting TRBD2. This CDR3 has 16 amino acids. The germline V gene has CDR1 LNHDA and CDR2 SQIVND (reference sequence). As DNA, the CDR3 is TGTGCCAGTAGTAAAGGGACTAGCGGGAGGGGCAATGTGCAGTTCTTC. It yields the protein CASSKGTSGRGNVQFF.

Of note for this clonotype: This may be a read error, as it is one base from a much larger clone. The chain carries TRBV14 and TRBJ1-2; 9 bases are shared with TRBD1. CDR1 is SGHDN and CDR2 is FVKESK in the germline V gene. This CDR3 has 13 amino acids. The V gene end was trimmed by 5 bases and the J gene end by 9 bases; junction bases not matched to a gene: 7. The CDR3 spells CASSLGQGVCYTF. Here the CDR3 DNA reads TGTGCCAGCAGCTTGGGACAGGGAGTTTGCTACACCTTC.

This clonotype was detected ten times or more. This chain uses TRBV7-8 with TRBJ1-1, with 7 bases matching TRBD1. Germline loops: CDR1 SGHVS, CDR2 FQNEAQ. The V and J ends lost 7 bases and 0 bases, in that order; junction bases with no gene match: 2. This CDR3 spans 13 amino acids. The CDR3 here is CASNDRVNTEAFF. CDR3 in DNA: TGTGCCAGCAACGACAGGGTGAACACTGAAGCTTTCTTT.

This clonotype was counted at least ten times. V usage is TRBV6-1 and J usage is TRBJ2-4; D is possibly TRBD2 (7 bases). Per the germline V gene, CDR1 is MNHNS and CDR2 is SASEGT. The V end was cut by 11 bases, the J end by 5 bases, with 19 bases between. The CDR3 loop spans 14 amino acids. CDR3 sequence (DNA): TGTGCCGCTCACGAAGGGGGGGCCCAAAACATTCAGTACTTC. It codes for CAAHEGGAQNIQYF.

This clonotype was counted at least ten times. This chain links TRBV2 with TRBJ2-5, with TRBD2 matching 9 bases. Looked up from germline, CDR1 is SNHLY and CDR2 is FYNNEI. The CDR3 loop spans 15 amino acids. The V segment lost 4 bases and the J segment 2 bases; nucleotides outside the gene matches: 5. The CDR3 sequence: CASSGVAGGQETQYF. The CDR3 bases are TGTGCCAGCAGTGGGGTCGCGGGAGGGCAAGAGACCCAGTACTTC. The full variable domain, rest sourced from reference TRBV2 and TRBJ2-5, is EPEVTQTPSHQVTQMGQEVILRCVPISNHLYFYWYRQILGQKVEFLVSFYNNEISEKSEIFDDQFSVERPDGSNFTLKIRSTKLEDSAMYFCASSGVAGGQETQYFGPGTRLLVL.

Points on this clonotype: A clone one base away is much larger, so this may be a read error. The V and J genes are TRBV7-2 and TRBJ2-7, with TRBD2 matching over 8 bases. The CDR3 has 17 residues. Germline V gene lookup returns CDR1 SGHTA and CDR2 FQGNSA. V dropped 1 base and J dropped 2; count of bases not matched to a gene: 10. DNA of the CDR3: TGTGCCAGCAGCTTAGAGGGTAGGCGGGAGGCCCCCTACGAGCAGTACTTC. Translated, it gives CASSLEGRREAPYEQYF.

This clonotype was detected many times. This chain joins TRBV28 and TRBJ2-1; no firm D call. The germline CDR1 and CDR2 sequences are MDHEN and SYDVKM. V was clipped by 2 bases and J by 5 bases, with 4 bases between them. This CDR3 is built from 12 residues. CDR3 region: CASSLGDNEQFF. In DNA form, the CDR3 reads TGTGCCAGCAGTTTAGGCGACAATGAGCAGTTCTTC.

This clonotype has ten or more counts. This chain links TRBV7-6 with TRBJ2-7; unclear D gene. The CDR3 extends over 13 amino acids. CDR1 is SGHVS, CDR2 FNYEAQ, per germline. Trimming took 2 bases from V and 5 from J, leaving 10 bases between them. In DNA form, the CDR3 reads TGTGCCAGCAGCTTAAATATTGAAGACGAGCAGTACTTC. Encoded protein: CASSLNIEDEQYF. The variable domain in full, completed from reference TRBV7-6 and TRBJ2-7, reads GAGVSQSPRYKVTKRGQDVALRCDPISGHVSLYWYRQALGQGPEFLTYFNYEAQQDKSGLPNDRFSAERPEGSISTLTIQRTEQRDSAMYRCASSLNIEDEQYFGPGTRLTVT.